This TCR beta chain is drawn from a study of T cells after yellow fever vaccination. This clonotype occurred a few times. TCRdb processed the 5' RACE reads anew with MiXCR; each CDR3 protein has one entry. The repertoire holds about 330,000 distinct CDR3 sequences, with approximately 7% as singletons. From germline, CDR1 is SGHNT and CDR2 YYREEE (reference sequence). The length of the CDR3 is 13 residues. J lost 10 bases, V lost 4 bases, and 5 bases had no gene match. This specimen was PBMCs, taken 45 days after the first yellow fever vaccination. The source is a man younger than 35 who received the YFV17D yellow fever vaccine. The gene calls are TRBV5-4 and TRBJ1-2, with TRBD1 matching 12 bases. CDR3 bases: TGTGCCAGCAGCCAGGGACAGGGGGCGGTCTACACCTTC. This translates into CASSQGQGAVYTF.